This TCR beta chain was captured in a study of response to subunit inactivated influenza vaccine. V lost 8 bases and J lost 8; bases outside the gene matches: 23. The germline V gene encodes CDR1 MDHEN and CDR2 SYDVKM. This CDR3 spans 17 amino acids. MiXCR was run by TCRdb on the RT-PCR reads, yielding one entry per CDR3 protein. The sample carries hundreds of thousands of distinct CDR3 sequences, around a sixth recorded once. This clonotype was recorded a few times. This chain links TRBV28 with TRBJ1-1; the match to TRBD1 covers 7 bases. The receptor was derived from a man in his fifties or sixties who received an inactivated influenza vaccine. Sequences were derived from PBMCs from blood, sampled roughly 12 days after vaccination. For the CDR3, the DNA is TGTGCCAGCCTTCTCCAAGGGGCCGGGACGGGCAGGGGGGAAGCTTTCTTT. Protein product: CASLLQGAGTGRGEAFF.